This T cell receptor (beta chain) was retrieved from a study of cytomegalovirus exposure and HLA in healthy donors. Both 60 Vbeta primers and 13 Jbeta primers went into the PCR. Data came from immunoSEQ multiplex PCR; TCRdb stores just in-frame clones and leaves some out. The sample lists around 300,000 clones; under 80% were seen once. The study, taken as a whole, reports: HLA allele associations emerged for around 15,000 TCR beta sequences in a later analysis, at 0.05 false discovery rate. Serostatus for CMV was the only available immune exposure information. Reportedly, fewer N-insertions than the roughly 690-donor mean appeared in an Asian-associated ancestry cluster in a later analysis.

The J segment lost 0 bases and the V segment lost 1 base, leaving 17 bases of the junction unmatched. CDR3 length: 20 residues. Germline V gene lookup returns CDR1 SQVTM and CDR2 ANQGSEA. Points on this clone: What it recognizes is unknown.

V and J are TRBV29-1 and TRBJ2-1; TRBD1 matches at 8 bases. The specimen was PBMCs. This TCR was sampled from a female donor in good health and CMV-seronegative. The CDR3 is CSVEAGQLGDRGFSYNEQFF. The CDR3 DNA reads TGCAGCGTTGAAGCGGGCCAACTTGGTGACAGGGGTTTCTCCTACAATGAGCAGTTCTTC.